The clone carrying this T cell receptor (beta chain) was detected a few times. No antigen is known for it. This CDR3 is built from 14 residues. Germline CDR1 SGHRS, CDR2 YFSETQ. With 2 bases removed from V and 1 base from J, the gap between germline ends came to 9 bases. Construction of the TCRbeta library involved unique molecular identifiers. TCRdb re-called the PCR reads through MiXCR, storing one row per CDR3 protein. The sample comprises fewer than 550,000 distinct CDR3 sequences, 9.5% to 12% of which are singletons, and around 15% rests with the top ten. The data are from a study of T-cell reconstitution after alpha-beta-depleted transplantation in children. Study-wide findings and caveats: Approximately two months post-transplant, alpha-beta T cells reportedly originated from several hundred expanded graft clones. T-cell counts and diversity at one year post-transplant came mainly from newly produced T cells.

The clonotype comes from a female patient aged 2-10 years who had a stem cell transplant for aplastic anemia, so the T cells may come from the graft donor. The gene calls are TRBV5-1 and TRBJ1-1; D gene ambiguous. Specimen: PBMCs, mostly from graft donor cells, collected 180 days after TCRalphabeta/CD19-depleted stem cell transplant. The CDR3 DNA sequence: TGCGCCAGCAGCTTAATACATGGGAACACTGAAGCTTTCTTT. It codes for CASSLIHGNTEAFF. Filled out from reference TRBV5-1 and TRBJ1-1, the complete variable domain reads KAGVTQTPRYLIKTRGQQVTLSCSPISGHRSVSWYQQTPGQGLQFLFEYFSETQRNKGNFPGRFSGRQFSNSRSEMNVSTLELGDSALYLCASSLIHGNTEAFFGQGTRLTVV.